The 5 T cell receptor beta chains below come from one sample, sequenced in a study of metastatic and nonmetastatic thyroid tumors. TCRdb reprocessed the PCR reads via MiXCR. The sample contains fewer than 35,000 clones, about a fifth of which appear only once. Patients had received no treatment of any kind before thyroid surgery. Sequencing input: tumor tissue. The source is a male donor with papillary thyroid cancer or a benign thyroid nodule (not recorded which). Some clones in this sample may be carry-over from other donors' samples.

This clone was found many times. V usage is TRBV29-1 and J usage is TRBJ1-1; a weak D match, TRBD1 (5 bases). This CDR3 contains 12 residues. V was shortened by 4 bases and J by 1 base, with 7 bases between the two germline ends. The germline V gene has CDR1 SQVTM and CDR2 ANQGSEA. CDR3 in amino acids: CSVAGGNTEAFF. DNA for the CDR3: TGCAGCGTTGCGGGGGGGAACACTGAAGCTTTCTTT.

With regard to this clone: An end of the junction does not agree with germline; a read error may underlie this. The chain uses TRBV2 and TRBJ2-7, with D hard to call. CDR1 SNHLY and CDR2 FYNNEI come from the germline V gene. There are 13 residues in the CDR3. The CDR3 here is CTSSSFGNTEQYF. The CDR3 DNA is TGTACCAGCAGCTCCTTTGGCAATACGGAGCAGTACTTC.

This clone was counted many times. The V gene is TRBV20-1, the J gene TRBJ1-5; D remains unclear. This CDR3 spans 16 amino acids. Deletions cut 3 bases from V and 5 bases from J, with 20 bases between. In germline, CDR1 is DFQATT, CDR2 SNEGSKA (reference sequence). CDR3 loop: CSASNLASGYYQPQHF. In DNA, the CDR3 is TGCAGTGCTAGTAATTTGGCCTCGGGATACTATCAGCCCCAGCATTTT.

This clone appeared many times. The genes are TRBV24-1 and TRBJ2-1; 8 nucleotides line up with TRBD2. CDR1 and CDR2 (germline): KGHDR, SFDVKD. The CDR3 length is 24 residues. Trimming took 3 bases from V and 3 from J; bases not matched to a gene: 30. CDR3 coding DNA: TGTGCCACCAGTGATCCGGCCGGGGGGGTCCGGGAGTCCCCTAGGGCCTCACTCTACAATGAGCAGTTCTTC. Translated: CATSDPAGGVRESPRASLYNEQFF.

This clone has ten or more counts. V gene TRBV7-8 combines with J gene TRBJ1-5; D is uncertain. Trimming shortened V by 1 base and J by 3 bases, and 13 bases separated the two germline ends. The CDR3 sequence is 16 residues long. Germline V gene sequence: CDR1 SGHVS, CDR2 FQNEAQ. CDR3 protein: CASSLVRRTANQPQHF. CDR3 nucleotide sequence: TGTGCCAGCAGCTTAGTTAGGAGGACGGCCAATCAGCCCCAGCATTTT.